Listed here is a single TCR beta chain. It lacks a known antigen. One base away there is no much larger clone; base qualities are not given. This sample was included in a study of technical replicates of blood from a handful of donors (dated 2017 in TCRdb). Preparation of the library involved the immunoSEQ multiplex PCR assay. The table comes from immuneACCESS by way of TCRdb, which keeps in-frame sequences with V and J called. Part of the clones is missing from these tables; in studies checked, under half for an unresolved V gene and the rest for unknown reasons. The sample table records around 83,000 clones; 85% to 95% of these occur just once. The top ten hold approximately 0.25% of the sample. Ends trimmed: V by 2 bases, J by 4 bases; bases unmatched to a gene: 7. Reading from cysteine to phenylalanine, the CDR3 counts 17 amino acids. The retained sequence is limited to the CDR3, 51 bases, with the frame set at the first base. CDR1 and CDR2 are read off the germline V gene (reference sequence) as SEHNR and FQNEAQ.

This receptor was taken from a human donor in good health. Recombination linked TRBV7-9 to TRBJ2-1; 11 nucleotides in the junction match TRBD2. The sample was T cells isolated from PBMCs. This receptor has the CDR3 CASSLHLGTSGYNEQFF. The bases are TGTGCCAGCAGCTTACATCTCGGGACTAGCGGTTACAATGAGCAGTTCTTC.